This TCR beta chain was sequenced in a study of shared clonotypes between healthy human individuals. Broader study findings: Few donors limited the genetic and exposure-history diversity represented. Generation of non-shared clonotypes was less probable than generation of clonotypes shared by all four donors.

Turning to this clone: Its antigen is as yet unknown.

This CDR3 is built from 14 residues. The germline CDR1 and CDR2 sequences are MRHNA and SNTAGT. Trimming took 3 bases from V and 2 from J, leaving 9 bases between them. Repertoires were generated with immunoSEQ multiplex PCR, while TCRdb's copy carries only in-frame clones and drops some. The sample lists about 960,000 clones, roughly 72% occurring once. Division of CD4+ cells produced a CD45RA+ naive subset and a CD45RA-negative memory subset. Sequenced material: memory CD4+ T cells sorted from blood. Subset meaning: CD45RA-negative fraction. The sequence came from a man aged 18 to 29 in good health. V usage is TRBV6-4 and J usage is TRBJ2-3; D is undetermined. CDR3 loop: CASSEGRHTDTQYF. CDR3 coding DNA: TGTGCCAGCAGTGAAGGACGGCACACAGATACGCAGTATTTT.